This TCR beta chain was observed in a study of blood T cell repertoires in COVID-19. Study background: Both acute and convalescent COVID-19 samples were obtained from the United States, Italy and Spain. Sources were T cells, B-cell-depleted T cells, or PBMCs; the material itself was cDNA or gDNA.

Original analysis: Nucleated cell counts were estimated from reference gene primer amplification. Sequencing used immunoSEQ multiplex PCR; TCRdb keeps in-frame clones, though not all of them. Clone size and the V and J calls come from that table; the DNA yielded D and trimming. Of around 190,000 clones listed, 70% to 80% were seen once; the top ten hold 8.6%. This CDR3 has 17 amino acids. Germline V gene data show CDR1 as LGHDT and CDR2 as YNNKEL (reference sequence). The J segment lost 6 bases and the V segment lost 4 bases, leaving 10 bases of the junction unmatched. This clone was detected a few times.

Sequenced: peripheral blood. The V call is TRBV3-1 (or the pseudogene TRBV3-2), the J call TRBJ2-1, with 12 positions matching TRBD2. This TCR was recovered from a woman in her forties or fifties with active or convalescent COVID-19. CDR3 amino acids: CASSLRLAGEPLNEQFF. DNA of the CDR3: TGTGCCAGCAGCCTACGACTAGCGGGAGAGCCCCTCAATGAGCAGTTCTTC.